The rows below give T cell receptor beta chains drawn from one sample of a study of OX40 agonist ivuxolimab in advanced cancers. TCRdb's table, derived via immunoSEQ multiplex PCR, lists solely in-frame clones and lacks some. Altogether more than 45,000 clones are present, over 70% being singletons, with the ten largest covering approximately 3.5%. Sequenced material: CD4+ or CD8+ T cells sorted from blood, taken in a trial of the OX40 agonist ivuxolimab. The receptors come from an adult with an advanced solid tumor such as melanoma, head and neck, liver or kidney cancer. CDR3s include the opening cysteine and the closing phenylalanine or tryptophan. A D gene is named only where the DNA matches it firmly. Where a row states a size, it is once, few, many or the class of an expanded clone; other rows omit it.

j_call: TRBJ2-2
v_call: TRBV19
clone_size: -
d_call: -
cdr3_nt: TGTGCCAGTAGTCCCCTCCGGGGGTTCGGGGAGCTGTTTTTT
cdr3_aa: CASSPLRGFGELFF

j_call: TRBJ1-1
v_call: TRBV10-1
clone_size: -
d_call: -
cdr3_nt: TGCGCCAGCAGTGATGCGGGGATGAACACTGAAGCTTTCTTT
cdr3_aa: CASSDAGMNTEAFF

j_call: TRBJ2-3
v_call: TRBV15
clone_size: -
d_call: -
cdr3_nt: TGTGCCACCAGCAGAGTTTCTTTAGGAACAGATACGCAGTATTTT
cdr3_aa: CATSRVSLGTDTQYF

j_call: TRBJ2-2
v_call: TRBV5-1
clone_size: once
d_call: -
cdr3_nt: TGCGCCAGCAGTCAAAATGGGGTTTATAGCACCGGGGAGCTGTTTTTT
cdr3_aa: CASSQNGVYSTGELFF

j_call: TRBJ1-5
v_call: TRBV4-1
clone_size: -
d_call: -
cdr3_nt: TGCGCCAGCAGCCAAGCACGTGGTTCGGGGGAATTGCAGCCCCAGCATTTT
cdr3_aa: CASSQARGSGELQPQHF

j_call: TRBJ1-2
v_call: TRBV30
clone_size: -
d_call: -
cdr3_nt: TGTGCCTGGAGTCTGGCAACCTATGGCTACACCTTC
cdr3_aa: CAWSLATYGYTF

j_call: TRBJ2-5
v_call: TRBV18
clone_size: few
d_call: TRBD2
cdr3_nt: TGTGCCAGCTCACCCAGACTAGCGGGAGTTGAGACCCAGTACTTC
cdr3_aa: CASSPRLAGVETQYF

j_call: TRBJ2-7
v_call: TRBV28
clone_size: -
d_call: -
cdr3_nt: TGTGCCAGTGAACCGGGACAAAGCTACGAGCAGTACTTC
cdr3_aa: CASEPGQSYEQYF

j_call: TRBJ1-5
v_call: TRBV5-5
clone_size: -
d_call: -
cdr3_nt: TGTGCCAGCAGCTTGAACTGGGGTAGCAATCAGCCCCAGCATTTT
cdr3_aa: CASSLNWGSNQPQHF

j_call: TRBJ2-3
v_call: TRBV5-6
clone_size: -
d_call: -
cdr3_nt: TGTGCCAGCAGCTCGTCCCAGGCTAGCACAGATACGCAGTATTTT
cdr3_aa: CASSSSQASTDTQYF

j_call: TRBJ1-4
v_call: TRBV7-6
clone_size: -
d_call: -
cdr3_nt: TGTGCCAGCAGCCCTCTTAGCGGGGTGGGGAGTGAAAAACTGTTTTTT
cdr3_aa: CASSPLSGVGSEKLFF

j_call: TRBJ2-1
v_call: TRBV19
clone_size: few
d_call: -
cdr3_nt: TGTGCCAGTCGGAGGACCTTTAAAAATGAGCAGTTCTTC
cdr3_aa: CASRRTFKNEQFF

j_call: TRBJ1-4
v_call: TRBV19
clone_size: -
d_call: TRBD1
cdr3_nt: TGTGCCTCATTAGGCCGGGACAGGGGGCCCAATAATGAAAAACTGTTTTTT
cdr3_aa: CASLGRDRGPNNEKLFF